This T cell receptor beta chain was recovered during a study of shared clonotypes between healthy human individuals. Sequenced by immunoSEQ multiplex PCR; TCRdb stores in-frame clones only, minus some. The sample has about 580,000 clones, roughly 98% seen once. As defined, naive CD8 cells were CD45RO-negative and positively selected for CCR7, with terminally differentiated effector memory CD45RA+ cells excluded. V lost 0 bases and J lost 5, with 15 bases in between. The germline CDR1 and CDR2 sequences are SGDLS and YYNGEE. The CDR3 length is 15 residues. The genes are TRBV9 and TRBJ2-7, with D perhaps given as TRBD1 or TRBD2 (5 bases each). The sample consisted of naive CD8+ T cells sorted from blood. This sequence originates from a young man in good health. This chain's CDR3 is CASSVGEGIFNEQYF. DNA of the CDR3: TGTGCCAGCAGCGTAGGTGAGGGGATCTTCAACGAGCAGTACTTC.